This T cell receptor (beta chain) was documented in a study of T-cell memory formation after mild COVID-19. TCRdb processed the 5' RACE reads anew with MiXCR; each CDR3 protein has one entry. The sample includes about 400,000 distinct CDR3 sequences, 15% to 20% of them seen just once. The CDR3 has 14 amino acids. Germline loops: CDR1 SGHTA, CDR2 FQGNSA. V was trimmed by 3 bases and J by 10 bases, leaving 15 bases between them. This clonotype has just a few counts. This receptor was identified in a young man who had mild COVID-19 (a few samples of this study predate the infection). Cell type and time point are not known. The chain carries TRBV7-2 and TRBJ2-2; D is perhaps TRBD1 or TRBD2 (5 bases each). The material sequenced was PBMCs or a T cell subset sorted from them (not recorded which). This CDR3 is CASSFRDRGSELFF. The CDR3 DNA reads as TGTGCCAGCAGCTTCCGGGACCGCGGTTCGGAGCTGTTTTTT.